This T cell receptor beta chain was recovered during a study of T cells in Graves' hyperthyroidism and ophthalmopathy. As for the study in general: Sampling of peripheral blood happened at initial diagnosis, prior to any treatment.

RNA transcripts gave rise to amplified TCR beta CDR3 regions. Initially, a first-round RT-PCR of the TCR CDR3 employed the HTBI primer set. TCRdb used MiXCR to reprocess the multiplex PCR reads, holding one entry per CDR3 protein. The table records approximately 610,000 distinct CDR3 sequences, approximately 14% of them present only once. The CDR3 contains 16 residues. Trimming removed 1 base from V and 3 bases from J, with 16 bases in between. Germline CDR1 MGHDK, CDR2 SYGVNS. This clonotype turned up a few times. Ophthalmopathy cases scored 3 or more on the Clinical Activity Score and 4 or more on NOSPECS grade, with duration below 3 months.

Input material: blood. The rearrangement uses TRBV25-1 and TRBJ2-7; D may correspond to TRBD1 or TRBD2 (6 bases each). This receptor was identified in a woman between 40 and 50 years old with Graves' ophthalmopathy. The CDR3 is CASSESLEGGHYEQYF. The CDR3 DNA follows: TGTGCCAGCAGTGAATCTCTGGAAGGGGGGCACTACGAGCAGTACTTC.